This TCR beta chain is drawn from a study of T cells in Graves' hyperthyroidism and ophthalmopathy. This clonotype turned up a few times. What it recognizes is unknown. CDR3 size: 15 residues. Between the trimmed V and J ends, which lost 4 bases and 0 bases, there was a span of 13 bases. Germline V gene data show CDR1 as SGHAT and CDR2 as FQDESV (reference sequence). Study observations and caveats: Blood also showed most of the thyroid clonotypes that were expanded above 0.001.

RNA transcripts were the template for amplifying TCR beta CDR3 regions. The TCR CDR3 first-round RT-PCR relied on the HTBI primer set. TCRdb analysed the multiplex PCR reads with MiXCR anew, one entry per CDR3 protein. The sample consists of around 300,000 distinct CDR3 sequences, roughly 13% of them appearing once. This chain uses TRBV11-1 with TRBJ2-7; D may correspond to TRBD1 or TRBD2 (6 bases each). Input material: blood. The sequence was collected from a woman in her thirties with Graves' hyperthyroidism that later progressed to Graves' ophthalmopathy. The CDR3: CASSYLPGASYEQYF. The CDR3 DNA sequence: TGTGCCAGCAGCTACCTCCCGGGGGCCTCCTACGAGCAGTACTTC.